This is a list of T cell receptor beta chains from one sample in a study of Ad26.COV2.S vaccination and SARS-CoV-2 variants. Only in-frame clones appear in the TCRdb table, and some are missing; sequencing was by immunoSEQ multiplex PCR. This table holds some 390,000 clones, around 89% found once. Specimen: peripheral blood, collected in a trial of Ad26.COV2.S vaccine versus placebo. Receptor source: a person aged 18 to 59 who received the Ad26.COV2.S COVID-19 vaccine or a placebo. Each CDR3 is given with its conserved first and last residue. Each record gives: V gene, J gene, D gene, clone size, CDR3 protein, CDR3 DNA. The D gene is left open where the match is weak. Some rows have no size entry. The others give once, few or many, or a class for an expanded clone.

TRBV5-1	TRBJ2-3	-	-	CASRVTSRYEQYF	TGCGCCAGCAGGGTAACTTCTCGTTACGAGCAGTATTTT
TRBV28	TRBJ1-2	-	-	CASRGWGVEKYGYTF	TGTGCCAGCAGGGGCTGGGGGGTAGAAAAGTATGGCTACACCTTC
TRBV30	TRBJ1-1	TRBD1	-	CAWSLDRGTEAFF	TGTGCCTGGAGTTTGGACAGGGGTACTGAAGCTTTCTTT
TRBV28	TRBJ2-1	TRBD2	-	CASSLRGTRTNEQFF	TGTGCCAGCAGTTTAAGAGGGACTAGAACCAATGAGCAGTTCTTC
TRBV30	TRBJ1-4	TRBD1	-	CAWSRGDRDEKLFF	TGTGCCTGGAGTAGAGGAGACAGGGATGAAAAACTGTTTTTT
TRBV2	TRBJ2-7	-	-	CASQSPNEVESEQYF	TGTGCCAGCCAAAGTCCTAACGAGGTGGAGTCCGAGCAGTACTTC
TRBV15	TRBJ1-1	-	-	CATSRRLGGDTEAFF	TGTGCCACCAGCAGACGCCTAGGGGGAGACACTGAAGCTTTCTTT
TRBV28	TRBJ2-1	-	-	CASSFEASSQFF	TGTGCCAGCAGTTTCGAAGCTAGTAGTCAGTTCTTC
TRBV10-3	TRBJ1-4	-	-	CAISEFGTTNEKLFF	TGTGCCATCAGTGAGTTTGGGACAACTAATGAAAAACTGTTTTTT
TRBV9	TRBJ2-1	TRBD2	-	CASSVASSGREGEQFF	TGTGCCAGCAGCGTAGCATCCAGCGGGAGGGAGGGTGAGCAGTTCTTC
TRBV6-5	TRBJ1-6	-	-	CASRRDYNSPLHF	TGTGCCAGCCGGAGGGATTATAATTCACCCCTCCACTTT
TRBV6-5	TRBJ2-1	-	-	CASSRTDYNEQFF	TGTGCCAGCAGTAGGACAGACTACAATGAGCAGTTCTTC
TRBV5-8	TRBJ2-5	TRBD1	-	CASSSLGQGNRKETQYF	TGTGCCAGCAGCTCACTTGGACAGGGGAATAGGAAAGAGACCCAGTACTTC
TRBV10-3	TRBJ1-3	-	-	CAIRPDTAAGNTIYF	TGTGCCATCAGGCCGGACACGGCGGCGGGAAACACCATATATTTT
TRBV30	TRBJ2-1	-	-	CAWSVGRASYNEQFF	TGTGCCTGGAGTGTCGGCAGGGCCTCTTACAATGAGCAGTTCTTC
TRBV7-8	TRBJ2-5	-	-	CASSPGRETQYF	TGTGCCAGCAGCCCAGGCCGGGAGACCCAGTACTTC
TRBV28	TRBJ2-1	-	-	CASSLSGYNEQFF	TGTGCCAGCAGTTTATCGGGCTACAATGAGCAGTTCTTC
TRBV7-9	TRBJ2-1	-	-	CASSLVGEQFF	TGTGCCAGCAGCTTAGTGGGTGAGCAGTTCTTC
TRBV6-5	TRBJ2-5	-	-	CASTPIRADQETQYF	TGTGCCAGCACCCCAATTAGGGCTGATCAAGAGACCCAGTACTTC
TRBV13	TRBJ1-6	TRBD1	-	CASSLARLTGTGSNSPLHF	TGTGCCAGCAGCTTGGCGAGACTAACCGGGACAGGGAGTAATTCACCCCTCCACTTT
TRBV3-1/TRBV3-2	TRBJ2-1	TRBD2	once	CASSPLAGVLNEQFF	TGTGCCAGCAGCCCCCTAGCGGGAGTTCTCAATGAGCAGTTCTTC
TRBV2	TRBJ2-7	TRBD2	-	CASSAGLAGGDSYEQYF	TGTGCCAGCAGTGCCGGACTAGCGGGAGGAGACTCCTACGAGCAGTACTTC
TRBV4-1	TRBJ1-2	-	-	CASSQDSQNYGYTF	TGCGCCAGCAGCCAAGATTCACAGAACTATGGCTACACCTTC
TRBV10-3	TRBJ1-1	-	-	CAISGTGYGTEAFF	TGTGCCATCAGCGGAACAGGGTATGGCACTGAAGCTTTCTTT
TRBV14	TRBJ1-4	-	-	CASSPLGRVEKLFF	TGTGCCAGCAGCCCCTTAGGAAGGGTCGAAAAACTGTTTTTT
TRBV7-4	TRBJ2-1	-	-	CASSFRFRGNGQFF	TGTGCCAGCAGCTTCCGCTTTCGTGGGAATGGGCAGTTCTTC
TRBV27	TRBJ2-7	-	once	CASSYKFGAPYEQYF	TGTGCCAGCAGTTACAAGTTTGGGGCCCCCTACGAGCAGTACTTC
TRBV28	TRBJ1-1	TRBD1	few	CASSLGTGRFSAEAFF	TGTGCCAGCAGTTTAGGGACAGGGCGCTTTTCCGCTGAAGCTTTCTTT
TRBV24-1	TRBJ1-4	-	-	CATSDHRQAFGGEKLFF	TGTGCCACCAGTGACCACCGACAGGCCTTCGGGGGGGAAAAACTGTTTTTT
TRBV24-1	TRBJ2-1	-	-	CATSDLRTSGDNEQFF	TGTGCCACCAGTGATTTAAGGACTTCGGGTGACAATGAGCAGTTCTTC
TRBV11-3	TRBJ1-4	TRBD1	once	CASSFGTGEKLFF	TGTGCCAGCAGCTTTGGGACAGGCGAAAAACTGTTTTTT
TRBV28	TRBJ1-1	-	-	CASTRGTGGTEAFF	TGTGCCAGCACTCGAGGAACGGGGGGCACTGAAGCTTTCTTT
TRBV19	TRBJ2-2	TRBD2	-	CASSIEGTSASYTGELFF	TGTGCCAGTAGTATAGAAGGGACTAGCGCGAGTTACACCGGGGAGCTGTTTTTT
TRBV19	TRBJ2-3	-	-	CASSIQTDNTDTQYF	TGTGCCAGTAGTATTCAGACGGATAACACAGATACGCAGTATTTT
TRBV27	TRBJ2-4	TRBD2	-	CASSSFSGIGGNIQYF	TGTGCCAGCAGTTCTTTTAGCGGGATCGGAGGAAACATTCAGTACTTC
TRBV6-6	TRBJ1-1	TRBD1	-	CASSYSDRGTEAFF	TGTGCCAGCAGTTACTCAGACAGGGGTACTGAAGCTTTCTTT
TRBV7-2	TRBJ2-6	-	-	CASSLDGGANVLTF	TGTGCCAGCAGCTTAGATGGGGGGGCCAACGTCCTGACTTTC
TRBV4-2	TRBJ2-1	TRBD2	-	CASSRRLAGGPNEQFF	TGTGCCAGCAGCCGGAGACTAGCGGGAGGGCCAAATGAGCAGTTCTTC
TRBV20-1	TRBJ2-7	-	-	CSASAGTVRNF	TGCAGTGCTTCCGCGGGTACAGTACGTAACTTC
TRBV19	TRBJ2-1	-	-	CASSIRADEQFF	TGTGCCAGTAGTATAAGGGCAGATGAGCAGTTCTTC
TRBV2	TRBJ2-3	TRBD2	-	CARRLAGGQDTQYF	TGTGCCAGGCGACTAGCGGGAGGGCAGGATACGCAGTATTTT
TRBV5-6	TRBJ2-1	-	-	CASSLGRWVAGNDNEQFF	TGTGCCAGCAGCTTGGGGAGGTGGGTGGCGGGGAACGACAATGAGCAGTTCTTC
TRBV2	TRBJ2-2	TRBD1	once	CASSRTGANTGELFF	TGTGCCAGCAGCCGGACAGGGGCTAACACCGGGGAGCTGTTTTTT
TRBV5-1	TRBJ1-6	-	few	CASTAGNDSPLHF	TGCGCCAGCACGGCAGGGAATGACTCACCCCTCCACTTT
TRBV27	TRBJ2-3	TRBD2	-	CASSFLTSGRSDTQYF	TGTGCCAGCAGTTTCCTGACTAGCGGGAGATCAGATACGCAGTATTTT
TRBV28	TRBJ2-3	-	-	CASSPREASTDTQYF	TGTGCCAGCAGTCCCAGGGAAGCTAGCACAGATACGCAGTATTTT
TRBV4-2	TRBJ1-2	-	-	CASSQDGQNPNYGYTF	TGTGCCAGCAGCCAAGATGGTCAGAACCCTAACTATGGCTACACCTTC
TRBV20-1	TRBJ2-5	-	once	CSAFFRETQYF	TGCAGTGCTTTTTTCCGGGAGACCCAGTACTTC
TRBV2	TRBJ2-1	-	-	CASSEYMSDEQFF	TGTGCCAGCAGTGAATACATGAGCGATGAGCAGTTCTTC
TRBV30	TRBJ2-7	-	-	CAWTRGAIAHEQYF	TGTGCCTGGACGCGAGGAGCGATCGCCCACGAGCAGTACTTC
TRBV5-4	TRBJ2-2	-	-	CASSLTANTGELFF	TGTGCCAGCAGCTTGACGGCGAACACCGGGGAGCTGTTTTTT
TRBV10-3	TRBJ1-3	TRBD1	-	CAISGQGAGNTIYF	TGTGCCATCAGCGGACAGGGAGCTGGAAACACCATATATTTT
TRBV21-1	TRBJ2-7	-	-	CASSGSGTGCGEQYF	TGTGCCAGCAGCGGATCCGGGACAGGGTGCGGCGAGCAGTACTTC
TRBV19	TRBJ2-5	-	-	CASRHPYQETQYF	TGTGCCAGTAGACACCCGTACCAAGAGACCCAGTACTTC
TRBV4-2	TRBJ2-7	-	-	CASSQQTSISYEQYF	TGTGCCAGCAGCCAACAAACTAGTATTTCCTACGAGCAGTACTTC